The sample holds a few counts of the clone carrying this T cell receptor beta chain. Its antigen is unknown. This record belongs to a study of blood T cells in healthy people across ages. Study summary: Every two T cells gave about one barcoded beta molecule via template switching. Study observations and caveats: Greater diversity and more naive CD4+ cells were seen in long-lived donors than in aged donors.

Using a J-beta primer mix together with a sample-barcoded 5' primer, a second PCR was run for about 7 to 12 cycles. Using its own MiXCR run on the 5' RACE reads, TCRdb lists one record per CDR3 protein. The sample holds 750,000 to 950,000 distinct CDR3 sequences; roughly 24% are singletons and the top ten take 3%. The same sample was also studied in work on T cells of mothers and their children.

What was sequenced was blood. The source of this sequence is a boy aged 5 to 17 in good health.

CDR3 coding DNA: TGTGCCAGCAGCGTTGACGAGAACTATGGCTACACCTTC. Translated, it gives CASSVDENYGYTF. This chain joins TRBV9 and TRBJ1-2, with D unresolved. From germline, CDR1 is SGDLS and CDR2 YYNGEE. The CDR3 totals 13 residues. With 2 bases removed from V and 2 bases from J, the gap between germline ends came to 7 bases.